This T cell receptor beta chain derives from a study of blood T cell repertoires in COVID-19. Clones were read by immunoSEQ multiplex PCR, and TCRdb kept only the in-frame ones, dropping some. The sample holds some 85,000 clones, 80% seen once. CDR1 KGHSH and CDR2 LQKENI come from the germline V gene. The CDR3 length is 14 residues. With 1 base clipped from V and 11 bases from J, the junction kept 9 bases outside the gene matches. The V call is TRBV18, the J call TRBJ2-7; 9 bases line up with TRBD1. The sequence was obtained from a woman aged 80 or over with acute or convalescent COVID-19. The sequenced sample consisted of peripheral blood. In DNA form, the CDR3 reads TGTGCCAGCTCACCACGGACAGGGGTCCGGGAGGAGTACTTC. Protein product: CASSPRTGVREEYF.